Included here is one T cell receptor (beta chain) sequence, with context. What it binds is unknown. The repertoire was sequenced with immunoSEQ multiplex PCR; TCRdb's copy has only in-frame clones and lacks some. This table holds about 100,000 clones, 88% found once. V lost 0 bases to trimming and J lost 6 bases, with 9 bases between them. Germline V CDR1 and CDR2: SGHKS, YYEKEE (reference sequence). This CDR3 comprises 13 residues. These data come from a study of T cell responses to AZD1222 COVID-19 vaccine. General observations from the study: With dominance at 160-218 and 743-854, vaccine-associated CD4 TCRs spanned spike. Sampled repertoires all dated from after the peak T cell response.

The sample was peripheral blood, taken on day 0 of AZD1222 vaccination. V gene TRBV5-5 combines with J gene TRBJ1-2; D gene ambiguous. The clonotype comes from an adult in good health. CDR3 loop: CASSLVGSDGYTF. DNA for the CDR3: TGTGCCAGCAGCTTGGTGGGATCGGATGGCTACACCTTC.